This TCR beta chain was recovered during a study of control samples from healthy donors and cancer patients. Only one count was recorded for this clone. Profiling relied on immunoSEQ multiplex PCR, and the TCRdb table lists in-frame clones only, not all of them. The sample carries about 94,000 clones, less than 95% recorded once. The V gene end was trimmed by 6 bases and the J gene end by 6 bases; junction bases not matched to a gene: 11. The CDR3 totals 15 residues. Germline values: CDR1 MNHEY, CDR2 SVGEGT. The TCR comes from a woman in her late teens or twenties in good health. This chain joins TRBV6-2 or TRBV6-3 and TRBJ2-7, with TRBD2 identical over 10 bases. Sequenced: blood. The CDR3 DNA follows: TGTGCCAGCAGCCCTAGCGGGGGAAAATTGGGCGAGCAGTACTTC. This gives the protein CASSPSGGKLGEQYF.